The entry below describes one T cell receptor beta chain. Its antigen remains unidentified. Generated by immunoSEQ multiplex PCR, the TCRdb table keeps only in-frame clones and is missing some. Of around 50,000 clones in the sample, 70% to 85% are singletons; the top ten hold roughly 6.8%. This sample is part of a study of a mutant IDH1 vaccine in newly diagnosed glioma. V was clipped by 3 bases and J by 6 bases, with 20 bases between them. The CDR3 runs 16 residues. Per germline, CDR1 SEHNR and CDR2 FQNEAQ (reference sequence). Time point indicated: week 35, safety follow-up. Every vaccine dose comprised 300 ug of mutant IDH1 20-mer peptide plus topical imiquimod.

The chain is built from TRBV7-9 and TRBJ1-2; maybe TRBD1 (5 bases). The receptor's source is a man between 40 and 49 years old with glioma. Sample: PBMCs, taken from a glioma patient whose treatment included an IDH1 peptide vaccine. CDR3 sequence reads: CASSFGGTGRMNGYTF. CDR3 nucleotides: TGTGCCAGCAGCTTCGGCGGAACGGGACGGATGAATGGCTACACCTTC.